One TCR beta chain is described in this entry. Its antigen is as yet unknown. The CDR3 loop spans 15 amino acids. Germline values: CDR1 SGHTA, CDR2 FQGNSA. The V end lost 4 bases, the J end lost 4 bases, and 16 bases lay between the germline ends. This record belongs to a study of cytomegalovirus exposure and HLA in healthy donors. With 60 Vbeta and 13 Jbeta primers, the PCR was carried out. Original data processing: The count from a later analysis was 70 million to 85 million unique TCR beta chains, some 10 million of them shared. TCRdb's table, derived via immunoSEQ multiplex PCR, lists solely in-frame clones and lacks some. From that table come the V and J calls and clone size; the DNA was used to work out D and trimming. The sample carries approximately 130,000 clones, 82% recorded once. Points from the study as a whole: TCR beta V- and J-gene trimming was later associated with a missense DCLRE1C variant. An apparent linkage of common viral pathogens to several of the most significant clusters emerged in a later analysis. When presence/absence was analysed, sequencing depth was taken to be roughly uniform across donors.

Sequenced material: PBMCs. This chain uses TRBV7-2 with TRBJ1-1; D is perhaps TRBD1 (5 bases). The clonotype originates from a woman between 50 and 59 years old in good health and CMV-seropositive. CDR3 residues: CASSSSWGGSTEAFF. CDR3 in DNA: TGTGCCAGCAGCTCCTCCTGGGGGGGGAGCACTGAAGCTTTCTTT. Full variable domain (rest looked up from reference TRBV7-2 and TRBJ1-1): GAGVSQSPSNKVTEKGKDVELRCDPISGHTALYWYRQSLGQGLEFLIYFQGNSAPDKSGLPSDRFSAERTGGSVSTLTIQRTQQEDSAVYLCASSSSWGGSTEAFFGQGTRLTVV.